The rows below give T cell receptor beta chains drawn from one sample of a study of blood T cell repertoires in COVID-19. The assay was immunoSEQ multiplex PCR, and TCRdb's table has in-frame clones only and misses some. The data hold around 170,000 clones, with approximately 84% observed a single time. Sequencing was carried out using PBMCs or T cells enriched from blood (not recorded which). All receptors come from a man aged 50 or older who had recovered from COVID-19. Each CDR3 is given with its conserved first and last residue. The D gene is left open where the match is weak. The size entry is marked missing in some rows and otherwise reads once, few, many or a size class.

D: -
V: TRBV5-5
J: TRBJ1-3
size: many
length: 14
DNA: TGTGCCAGCAGCTTGTTGAGCTCTGGAAACACCATATATTTT
CDR3: CASSLLSSGNTIYF

D: -
V: TRBV18
J: TRBJ1-1
size: -
length: 14
DNA: TGTGCCAGCTCCGGACGGACACTGAACACTGAAGCTTTCTTT
CDR3: CASSGRTLNTEAFF

D: TRBD2
V: TRBV4-3
J: TRBJ2-7
size: -
length: 17
DNA: TGCGCCAGCAGCCAAACGCATGCGGCGGGGGACGTTAACGAGCAGTACTTC
CDR3: CASSQTHAAGDVNEQYF

D: TRBD1
V: TRBV2
J: TRBJ1-5
size: -
length: 18
DNA: TGTGCCAGCAGGGGGGGAAGAAAGACAGGGGCGGTTAATCAGCCCCAGCATTTT
CDR3: CASRGGRKTGAVNQPQHF

D: TRBD1
V: TRBV11-2
J: TRBJ1-6
size: -
length: 14
DNA: TGTGCCAGCAGCTCCAGGGGGATGAATTCACCCCTCCACTTT
CDR3: CASSSRGMNSPLHF

D: -
V: TRBV18
J: TRBJ1-5
size: -
length: 14
DNA: TGTGCCAGCTCACCGGGGGGAAGCAATCAGCCCCAGCATTTT
CDR3: CASSPGGSNQPQHF

D: TRBD1
V: TRBV7-2
J: TRBJ1-2
size: -
length: 14
DNA: TGTGCCAGCAGCGCCACAGGGGGTAACTATGGCTACACCTTC
CDR3: CASSATGGNYGYTF

D: TRBD1
V: TRBV29-1
J: TRBJ1-4
size: -
length: 13
DNA: TGCAGCTCCGGACAGGGGACTAATGAAAAACTGTTTTTT
CDR3: CSSGQGTNEKLFF

D: -
V: TRBV9
J: TRBJ2-5
size: -
length: 14
DNA: TGTGCCAGCAGCGGAGGGCCCCACCAAGAGACCCAGTACTTC
CDR3: CASSGGPHQETQYF

D: -
V: TRBV12-3/TRBV12-4
J: TRBJ1-1
size: -
length: 11
DNA: TGTGCCAGCACACTTTATCCTGAAGCTTTCTTT
CDR3: CASTLYPEAFF

D: TRBD1
V: TRBV4-3
J: TRBJ2-7
size: -
length: 14
DNA: TGCGCCAGCAGCCATGGGGACAGGGACTACGAGCAGTACTTC
CDR3: CASSHGDRDYEQYF

D: TRBD1
V: TRBV7-9
J: TRBJ2-7
size: once
length: 14
DNA: TGTGCCAGCACTGGGACAGAAAAACAATACGAGCAGTACTTC
CDR3: CASTGTEKQYEQYF

D: -
V: TRBV7-9
J: TRBJ1-6
size: -
length: 16
DNA: TGTGCCAGCAGCCAGTCAGGGAACTCCTATAATTCACCCCTCCACTTT
CDR3: CASSQSGNSYNSPLHF

D: TRBD1
V: TRBV7-8
J: TRBJ2-2
size: -
length: 16
DNA: TGTGCCAGCAGCCCCCCGGGACAGGGGATGACCGGGGAGCTGTTTTTT
CDR3: CASSPPGQGMTGELFF

D: -
V: TRBV9
J: TRBJ2-3
size: -
length: 15
DNA: TGTGCCAGCAGCGTAGCTGACGGACTAACAGATACGCAGTATTTT
CDR3: CASSVADGLTDTQYF

D: -
V: TRBV7-3
J: TRBJ2-5
size: -
length: 17
DNA: TGTGCCAGCAGCCTCAGGGGGCGGGGGCCCCCCCAAGAGACCCAGTACTTC
CDR3: CASSLRGRGPPQETQYF

D: -
V: TRBV5-1
J: TRBJ2-5
size: -
length: 12
DNA: TGCGCCAGCAGCTTGACTGAGGAGACCCAGTACTTC
CDR3: CASSLTEETQYF

D: TRBD2
V: TRBV19
J: TRBJ2-1
size: -
length: 17
DNA: TGTGCCAGTAGTATCAGGTCCGCTAGCGGGGGGTACAATGAGCAGTTCTTC
CDR3: CASSIRSASGGYNEQFF

D: -
V: TRBV5-4
J: TRBJ2-5
size: -
length: 14
DNA: TGTGCCAGCAGCTTGGGTGGAGGGATGGAGACCCAGTACTTC
CDR3: CASSLGGGMETQYF

D: TRBD2
V: TRBV5-1
J: TRBJ2-5
size: -
length: 13
DNA: TGCGCCAGCAGGCTAGCGGGACAAGAGACCCAGTACTTC
CDR3: CASRLAGQETQYF

D: -
V: TRBV12-5
J: TRBJ1-4
size: -
length: 12
DNA: TGTGCTAGTGGTCTGGACGGGGAAAAACTGTTTTTT
CDR3: CASGLDGEKLFF

D: TRBD1
V: TRBV12-3/TRBV12-4
J: TRBJ1-2
size: few
length: 13
DNA: TGTGCCAGCAGTTCCGGGACAGCGATACGCTACACCTTC
CDR3: CASSSGTAIRYTF

D: TRBD1
V: TRBV6-5
J: TRBJ2-3
size: -
length: 15
DNA: TGTGCCAGCAGCGGAGGACAGGGGGCGTCAGATACGCAGTATTTT
CDR3: CASSGGQGASDTQYF

D: -
V: TRBV18
J: TRBJ2-7
size: -
length: 14
DNA: TGTGCCAGCTCACCACAGAGACAGGCTTACGAGCAGTACTTC
CDR3: CASSPQRQAYEQYF

D: TRBD1
V: TRBV5-1
J: TRBJ1-2
size: -
length: 14
DNA: TGCGCCAGCAGCCTCCCACAGGGGAACTATGGCTACACCTTC
CDR3: CASSLPQGNYGYTF

D: -
V: TRBV7-2
J: TRBJ1-5
size: -
length: 14
DNA: TGTGCCAGCAGCTTTGGGCCAAGCAATCAGCCCCAGCATTTT
CDR3: CASSFGPSNQPQHF

D: TRBD2
V: TRBV14
J: TRBJ2-1
size: -
length: 16
DNA: TGTGCCAGCAGCCTTGTAGCGGGGGGCCTCTCCAATGAGCAGTTCTTC
CDR3: CASSLVAGGLSNEQFF

D: -
V: TRBV12-5
J: TRBJ2-2
size: -
length: 12
DNA: TGTGCTAGTGGTTTCGGGGTGGGGGAGCTGTTTTTT
CDR3: CASGFGVGELFF

D: -
V: TRBV4-1
J: TRBJ1-2
size: few
length: 15
DNA: TGCGCCAGCAGCCAAGCCCCCTCCAGGGACTATGGCTACACCTTC
CDR3: CASSQAPSRDYGYTF

D: -
V: TRBV6-4
J: TRBJ1-4
size: -
length: 13
DNA: TGTGCCAGCAGCCGGGGACTCGGTGAAAAACTGTTTTTT
CDR3: CASSRGLGEKLFF

D: -
V: TRBV28
J: TRBJ2-2
size: -
length: 14
DNA: TGTGCCAGCAGTTTCCGGAGGGGCACCGGGGAGCTGTTTTTT
CDR3: CASSFRRGTGELFF

D: TRBD2
V: TRBV7-6
J: TRBJ2-1
size: -
length: 14
DNA: TGTGCCAGCAAGCGGGGGGTCGGGGCCAATGAGCAGTTCTTC
CDR3: CASKRGVGANEQFF

D: -
V: TRBV12-3/TRBV12-4
J: TRBJ2-3
size: -
length: 11
DNA: TGTGCCAGCAGTCTCAGGTATACGCAGTATTTT
CDR3: CASSLRYTQYF

D: TRBD1
V: TRBV2
J: TRBJ1-6
size: once
length: 15
DNA: TGTGCCAGCAGTGGGACAGGGGGCTATAATTCACCCCTCCACTTT
CDR3: CASSGTGGYNSPLHF

D: -
V: TRBV3-1/TRBV3-2
J: TRBJ1-2
size: few
length: 16
DNA: TGTGCCAGCAGCCAAGTAACGGGAAGAGCTAACTATGGCTACACCTTC
CDR3: CASSQVTGRANYGYTF

D: -
V: TRBV11-1
J: TRBJ1-6
size: -
length: 14
DNA: TGTGCCAGCAGCTTAGGAATCCGGAATTCACCCCTCCACTTT
CDR3: CASSLGIRNSPLHF

D: -
V: TRBV15
J: TRBJ1-5
size: once
length: 14
DNA: TGTGCCACCAGCAGGGAAGGACATAATCAGCCCCAGCATTTT
CDR3: CATSREGHNQPQHF

D: -
V: TRBV9
J: TRBJ1-1
size: -
length: 15
DNA: TGTGCCAGCAGCCCCGGAGGACAGTTAAACACTGAAGCTTTCTTT
CDR3: CASSPGGQLNTEAFF

D: -
V: TRBV11-2
J: TRBJ2-3
size: -
length: 14
DNA: TGTGCCAGCTGTGCCCGGGACTCCACAGATACGCAGTATTTT
CDR3: CASCARDSTDTQYF

D: -
V: TRBV7-9
J: TRBJ1-5
size: -
length: 14
DNA: TGTGCCAGCAGCTTAAGTGGGGCTAATCAGCCCCAGCATTTT
CDR3: CASSLSGANQPQHF

D: -
V: TRBV10-3
J: TRBJ1-2
size: -
length: 15
DNA: TGTGCCATCAGTGAACCAGGAACGGCCCACTATGGCTACACCTTC
CDR3: CAISEPGTAHYGYTF